The clone carrying this T cell receptor (beta chain) has just one count. Its target is unknown. This PCR relied on a set of 60 Vbeta primers and 13 Jbeta primers. TCRdb's table, derived via immunoSEQ multiplex PCR, lists solely in-frame clones and lacks some. In the table there are about 140,000 clones, over 8% of which are singletons. The sample originates from a study of cytomegalovirus exposure and HLA in healthy donors. Whole-study findings and limits: Later analysis reportedly placed an Asian-associated ancestry cluster below the roughly 700-donor mean in N-insertions. Presence/absence analyses rested on an assumption that sequencing depth was roughly uniform across donors.

Each of the donors was a healthy bone marrow donor. The receptor comes from a male donor in good health and CMV-seronegative. The specimen sequenced was PBMCs.

CDR3 in amino acids: CASSPGQGGETQYF. DNA of the CDR3: TGTGCCAGCAGTCCCGGACAGGGCGGAGAGACCCAGTACTTC. The rearrangement links TRBV28 to TRBJ2-5, with 8 bases lining up with TRBD1. The CDR3 spans 14 residues. Germline values: CDR1 MDHEN, CDR2 SYDVKM. V was clipped by 5 bases and J by 4 bases; unmatched bases: 6.